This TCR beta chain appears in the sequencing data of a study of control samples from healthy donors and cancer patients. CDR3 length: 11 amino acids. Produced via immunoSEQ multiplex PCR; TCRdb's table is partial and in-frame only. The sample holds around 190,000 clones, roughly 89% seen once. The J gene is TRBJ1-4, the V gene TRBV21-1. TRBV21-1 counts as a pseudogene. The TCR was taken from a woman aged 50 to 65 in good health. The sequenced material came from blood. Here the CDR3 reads CASSSGEKLFF. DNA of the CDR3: TGTGCCAGCAGCAGTGGTGAAAAACTGTTTTTT.